This is a list of T cell receptor beta chains from one sample in a study of technical replicates of blood from a handful of donors. The table came from immunoSEQ multiplex PCR; TCRdb's copy has only in-frame clones and leaves some out. The sample includes 55,000 to 80,000 clones, nearly 98% of them seen just once. Sequencing was carried out using T cells isolated from PBMCs. These receptors were taken from a human donor in good health. Both conserved end residues are part of each CDR3. The order of the fields is V gene, D gene, CDR3 length, J gene, clone size, CDR3 DNA, CDR3 protein. A D gene is named only where the DNA matches it firmly. Not all rows give a size; the values are once, few, many and, for expanded clones, a class.

TRBV5-1,TRBD2,17,TRBJ2-5,-,TGCGCCAGCAGCTCCATTGGGGGGTCTAGCGGACAAGAGACCCAGTACTTC,CASSSIGGSSGQETQYF
TRBV5-1,TRBD2,16,TRBJ2-5,-,TGCGCCAGCAGCTTGAGGCGGCGGGGGGGCCTAGAGACCCAGTACTTC,CASSLRRRGGLETQYF
TRBV6-6,TRBD1,13,TRBJ1-4,-,TGTGCCAGCCGAGGGACAGGAGATGAAAAACTGTTTTTT,CASRGTGDEKLFF
TRBV6-5,TRBD1,14,TRBJ1-1,-,TGTGCCAGCAGTTACTACAGGGGGGGCACTGAAGCTTTCTTT,CASSYYRGGTEAFF
TRBV27,TRBD2,16,TRBJ2-3,-,TGTGCCAGCAGTAAAAGACTAGCGGGCAGCACAGATACGCAGTATTTT,CASSKRLAGSTDTQYF
TRBV5-4,-,16,TRBJ2-7,-,TGTGCCAGCAGCTTGAAGACTTACGGGGTCGGCGACGAGCAGTACTTC,CASSLKTYGVGDEQYF
TRBV9,TRBD1,18,TRBJ2-1,-,TGTGCCAGCAGCCGCGTCCTACTACCGGGACAGGGAAATAATGAGCAGTTCTTC,CASSRVLLPGQGNNEQFF
TRBV9,-,15,TRBJ2-7,-,TGTGCCAGCAGCGTGGCCCCAGGGAATTCCTACGAGCAGTACTTC,CASSVAPGNSYEQYF
TRBV15,-,15,TRBJ2-7,-,TGTGCCACCAGCAAAACAGGGTGGGGGTCCTACGAGCAGTACTTC,CATSKTGWGSYEQYF
TRBV4-1,-,15,TRBJ2-7,-,TGCGCCAGCAGCCAAGAGGACAGTGGCCTTTACGAGCAGTACTTC,CASSQEDSGLYEQYF
TRBV28,-,15,TRBJ2-2,-,TGTGCCAGCAGTTTCGGACAGATTGACACCGGGGAGCTGTTTTTT,CASSFGQIDTGELFF
TRBV6-1,TRBD1,15,TRBJ1-2,-,TGTGCCAGCAGTGTAACGACCACAGGGGGGAATGGCTACACCTTC,CASSVTTTGGNGYTF
TRBV5-1,TRBD2,18,TRBJ2-6,once,TGCGCCAGCAGCCCCGGGACTAGCGGGAGTTCTGGGGCCAACGTCCTGACTTTC,CASSPGTSGSSGANVLTF
TRBV29-1,-,13,TRBJ1-4,-,TGCAGCGTTGAATCGGGGATAGGAGAAAAACTGTTTTTT,CSVESGIGEKLFF
TRBV14,-,15,TRBJ2-7,-,TGTGCCAGCAGCCGAACAATGACTGGCCGCTACGAGCAGTACTTC,CASSRTMTGRYEQYF
TRBV29-1,TRBD2,14,TRBJ2-5,-,TGCAGCGTCCCGGGACTAGCGGGCCAAGAGACCCAGTACTTC,CSVPGLAGQETQYF
TRBV27,-,13,TRBJ2-7,-,TGTGCCAGCGCCTTTTACGGAGGTTACGAGCAGTACTTC,CASAFYGGYEQYF